This T cell receptor (beta chain) was sequenced for a study of beta chain features in type 1 diabetes. The overall study: The number of sorted cells examined across all samples was under 140,000,000.

This clone was detected a few times. The antigen is unknown. CDR3 length equals 16 residues. V lost 1 base, J lost 0 bases, and 3 bases stayed unmatched. CDR1 SQVTM and CDR2 ANQGSEA come from the germline V gene. Expressed TCRB transcripts were sequenced after all isolated RNA was converted to cDNA. Sequencing was performed with immunoSEQ multiplex PCR; in TCRdb, only in-frame clones are kept and a portion is missing. The table has under 150,000 clones, approximately 10% seen once. Populations isolated by sorting all had purity greater than 95%. Study results and limitations: Patients with type 1 diabetes carried fewer insertions and had more deletions at their VDJ junctions. Shortening that was moderate but significant affected the TCRB CDR3s of Type 1 diabetes patients in all four CD4+ subsets.

This sequence originates from a man in his thirties or forties with type 1 diabetes. The chain carries TRBV29-1 and TRBJ2-6; TRBD2 matches at 7 bases. The sample was central memory CD4+ T cells from blood. In nucleotides, the CDR3 is TGCAGCGTTGAAGTCGGCGGGAGCTCTGGGGCCAACGTCCTGACTTTC. Its translation: CSVEVGGSSGANVLTF.